A selection of T cell receptor beta chains follows, all from one sample in a study of cytomegalovirus exposure and HLA in healthy donors. Only in-frame clones appear in the TCRdb table, and some are missing; sequencing was by immunoSEQ multiplex PCR. The data contain roughly 330,000 clones, 87% of them singletons. The sample was PBMCs. The receptors shown here come from a woman aged 30 to 39 in good health and CMV-seropositive. CDR3s include the opening cysteine and the closing phenylalanine or tryptophan. A D gene is named only where the DNA matches it firmly. Size is omitted from some rows. Given values are once, few, many or a class for expanded clones.

V	J	D	size	DNA	CDR3
TRBV27	TRBJ1-2	.	few	TGTGCCAGCAGTTTAGATGGGTGGAGGGGCTACACCTTC	CASSLDGWRGYTF
TRBV19	TRBJ2-2	TRBD2	.	TGTGCCAGTAGTGATAGGACTAGCGGGAGACTTGGACCCGGGGAGCTGTTTTTT	CASSDRTSGRLGPGELFF
TRBV29-1	TRBJ2-7	TRBD2	.	TGCAGCGTCAGGACTAGCGCCTACGAGCAGTACTTC	CSVRTSAYEQYF
TRBV2	TRBJ1-2	.	once	TGTGCCACCCAAGGCAGGCCGGGCTATGGCTACACCTTC	CATQGRPGYGYTF
TRBV29-1	TRBJ2-1	.	.	TGCAGCGTTCCCCTCTTGGGCGGAGCTTACAATGAGCAGTTCTTC	CSVPLLGGAYNEQFF
TRBV4-3	TRBJ2-7	TRBD1	.	TGCGCCAGCAGCCAAGCCTGGGCAGGGGGCTGGGAGCAGTACTTC	CASSQAWAGGWEQYF
TRBV5-6	TRBJ1-4	.	.	TGTGCCAGCAGCTTGCTTACAACTAATGAAAAACTGTTTTTT	CASSLLTTNEKLFF
TRBV5-6	TRBJ2-7	.	.	TGTGCCAGCAGCTTGGGAGCGGATCAATACGAGCAGTACTTC	CASSLGADQYEQYF
TRBV18	TRBJ1-2	.	few	TGTGCCAGCTCACCGTCCGGGAACTATGGCTACACCTTC	CASSPSGNYGYTF
TRBV6-5	TRBJ2-7	TRBD1	once	TGTGCCAGCAGTTACTCACAGGGGGGCGAGCAGTACTTC	CASSYSQGGEQYF
TRBV7-9	TRBJ2-7	TRBD1	.	TGTGCCAGCAGCTTAGGCCCGGGACAGGCTACCTCCTACGAGCAGTACTTC	CASSLGPGQATSYEQYF
TRBV28	TRBJ1-3	.	few	TGTGCCACCCTACCGGTCTTGTTGGGATCTGGAAACACCATATATTTT	CATLPVLLGSGNTIYF
TRBV10-2	TRBJ2-7	TRBD1	.	TGCGCCAGCAGTGGTGGACAGGGGGCATCCTACGAGCAGTACTTC	CASSGGQGASYEQYF
TRBV30	TRBJ2-1	.	once	TGTGCCTGGACTCCGACCGACAATGAGCAGTTCTTC	CAWTPTDNEQFF
TRBV7-8	TRBJ2-7	.	.	TGTGCCAGCAGCTTAGAGGTGAAAGTCTACGAGCAGTACTTC	CASSLEVKVYEQYF
TRBV29-1	TRBJ2-1	.	once	TGCAGCGTTGAGAGCAGGGATTATCGGTTCTTC	CSVESRDYRFF
TRBV5-6	TRBJ2-1	TRBD1	.	TGTGCCAGCAGCTTGGACCGACAGGGGGGGATTTGGAATGAGCAGTTCTTC	CASSLDRQGGIWNEQFF
TRBV4-3	TRBJ2-7	.	.	TGCGCCAGCAGCCAAGACCGGGCAGGCAGCTCCTACGAGCAGTACTTC	CASSQDRAGSSYEQYF
TRBV4-3	TRBJ2-7	TRBD2	.	TGCGCCAGCAGCCAAGATGAGCGGGAGGGCTACGAGCAGTACTTC	CASSQDEREGYEQYF
TRBV5-4	TRBJ2-7	TRBD1	.	TGTGCCAGCAGCTTTCTGGGACAGGGAAAGGGACACCCTTACGAGCAGTACTTC	CASSFLGQGKGHPYEQYF
TRBV2	TRBJ1-5	.	.	TGTGCCAGCAGTGGTGCAGGGGCTAGCAATCAGCCCCAGCATTTT	CASSGAGASNQPQHF
TRBV4-1	TRBJ2-7	.	.	TGCGCCAGCAGCCCTACCCCCGAAGGAACTATCCCGCAGTACTTC	CASSPTPEGTIPQYF
TRBV6-6	TRBJ2-7	.	.	TGTGCCAGCAGTTTTATCCCCCGGGACTCTAAGTACTTC	CASSFIPRDSKYF
TRBV28	TRBJ1-5	.	.	TGTGCCAGCAGCCTTGACCGTAGCAATCAGCCCCAGCATTTT	CASSLDRSNQPQHF
TRBV13	TRBJ1-3	TRBD1	.	TGTGCCAGCAGCTTAGAACGCGTGGACAGGGGGCTGTCTGGAAACACCATATATTTT	CASSLERVDRGLSGNTIYF
TRBV7-2	TRBJ1-2	TRBD1	.	TGTGCCAGCAGGCTAGGGGGACAGTCTAACTATGGCTACACCTTC	CASRLGGQSNYGYTF
TRBV29-1	TRBJ2-1	TRBD1	.	TGCAGCGTGCTCCGGGACAGGGGCAATGAGCAGTTCTTC	CSVLRDRGNEQFF
TRBV5-4	TRBJ2-7	TRBD2	few	TGTGCCAGCAGCTTGGCCGCTAGCGGGAGTTACGAGCAGTACTTC	CASSLAASGSYEQYF
TRBV18	TRBJ1-5	.	few	TGTGCCAGCTCACCAGGTAATAGCAATCAGCCCCAGCATTTT	CASSPGNSNQPQHF
TRBV13	TRBJ2-1	.	once	TGTGCCAGCAGCTCCCGAGAGCGGGTGATGAATGAGCAGTTCTTC	CASSSRERVMNEQFF
TRBV20-1	TRBJ1-3	.	.	TGCAGTGCTAGACGTGGAAACACCATATATTTT	CSARRGNTIYF
TRBV6-1	TRBJ2-3	.	.	TGTGCCAGTCGGGACGGCTCTTCGGCCACAGATACGCAGTATTTT	CASRDGSSATDTQYF
TRBV6-5	TRBJ1-2	TRBD1	.	TGTGCCAGCAGTTGGGGACAGGGATTTACCTATGGCTACACCTTC	CASSWGQGFTYGYTF
TRBV13	TRBJ2-1	TRBD2	.	TGTGCCAGCAGCTCCAAACTAGCGGGAGGGCCAGGGGAGCAGTTCTTC	CASSSKLAGGPGEQFF
TRBV28	TRBJ2-2	.	.	TGTGCCAGCCTTGACAGCGGGGAGCTGTTTTTT	CASLDSGELFF
TRBV30	TRBJ1-3	.	once	TGTGCCTGCACAGGGTCCATCTCTGGAAACACCATATATTTT	CACTGSISGNTIYF
TRBV6-1	TRBJ2-2	.	.	TGTGCCAGCAGTTCCGGGTTGACCGGGGAGCTGTTTTTT	CASSSGLTGELFF
TRBV7-7	TRBJ2-2	.	.	TGTGCCAGCAGCTTAACCATCCGGGGGAGGGGGACGAACACCGGGGAGCTGTTTTTT	CASSLTIRGRGTNTGELFF
TRBV4-2	TRBJ2-7	.	few	TGTGCCAGCAGCCAAGATCAAGGGGGCTCCTACGAGCAGTACTTC	CASSQDQGGSYEQYF
TRBV30	TRBJ2-7	.	.	TGTGCCTGGAGTGGGGGTGGCGGGTACGAGCAGTACTTC	CAWSGGGGYEQYF
TRBV4-1	TRBJ2-1	TRBD2	.	TGCGCCAGCAGCCAAGAGCGGCTAGCGGCCCGCGATGAGCAGTTCTTC	CASSQERLAARDEQFF
TRBV28	TRBJ2-1	.	.	TGTGCGTCAGACGGGGAGGGGGGCTATGAGCAGTTCTTC	CASDGEGGYEQFF
TRBV9	TRBJ2-7	TRBD2	.	TGTGCCAGCAGCGTAGCGTCTAGCGGGAGAGACGAGCAGTACTTC	CASSVASSGRDEQYF
TRBV4-1	TRBJ2-7	.	.	TGCGCCAGCAGGTACATCTCAGGAAGCTCCTACGAGCAGTACTTC	CASRYISGSSYEQYF
TRBV7-3	TRBJ2-5	TRBD1	.	TGTGCCAGCAGCATGTACAGGGGGCAAGAGACCCAGTACTTC	CASSMYRGQETQYF
TRBV27	TRBJ2-1	.	.	TGTGCCAGCAGCCCGAACCCCCACGAGGGAAGGAGGAATGAGCAGTTCTTC	CASSPNPHEGRRNEQFF
TRBV5-6	TRBJ2-7	.	.	TGTGCCAGCAGCTTGGTGCCGGGGGCGCCCTCCTACGAGCAGTACTTC	CASSLVPGAPSYEQYF
TRBV7-3	TRBJ2-1	TRBD1	.	TGTGCCAGCAGCCCGACAGGGTCCCTAGACTCCTACAATGAGCAGTTCTTC	CASSPTGSLDSYNEQFF
TRBV6-5	TRBJ2-7	.	once	TGTGCCAGCAGTTACTCGAGTTGGCTGGGATCCTACGAGCAGTACTTC	CASSYSSWLGSYEQYF
TRBV14	TRBJ1-2	TRBD1	once	TGTGCCAGCAGCCATTTTACAGGGGCTTACTATGGCTACACCTTC	CASSHFTGAYYGYTF
TRBV9	TRBJ1-4	.	.	TGTGCCAGCAGCCCCTCCCCAGGGTCGACTAATGAAAAACTGTTTTTT	CASSPSPGSTNEKLFF
TRBV7-3	TRBJ1-6	.	.	TGTGCCAGCAGCTTGGGAAATTCACCCCTCCACTTT	CASSLGNSPLHF
TRBV30	TRBJ1-2	.	.	TGTGCCTGGAGTGTACTTGACGGCTACACCTTC	CAWSVLDGYTF
TRBV29-1	TRBJ2-3	TRBD2	once	TGCAGCGGCCGACTAGCGGGGGGAATGGGAGATACGCAGTATTTT	CSGRLAGGMGDTQYF